Presented here are 4 T cell receptor beta chains from one specimen sequenced in a study of ipilimumab plus nivolumab after autologous stem cell transplantation. Produced via immunoSEQ multiplex PCR; TCRdb's table is partial and in-frame only. The sample has about 3,500 clones; 90% to 95% are singletons. Specimen: PBMCs, collected in a trial of ipilimumab plus nivolumab as post-transplant consolidation. The receptors originated from a male donor with multiple myeloma.

V gene TRBV19 combines with J gene TRBJ2-2; no reliable D call. Trimming took off 9 bases at V and 2 bases at J, with 13 bases between the two ends. The V gene's germline CDR1 is LNHDA and CDR2 SQIVND (reference sequence). The CDR3 has 14 residues. The CDR3 DNA sequence: TGTGCCAGAGCCCAGGCAGGAAACACCGGGGAGCTGTTTTTT. Translating gives CARAQAGNTGELFF.

The chain employs TRBV5-1 and TRBJ1-1; D perhaps matches TRBD1 (5 bases). CDR3 length: 14 amino acids. The ends were cut back, 3 bases at V and 3 bases at J, with 12 bases in the middle. Germline values: CDR1 SGHRS, CDR2 YFSETQ. CDR3 sequence (DNA): TGCGCCAGCAGCTCGACCAAGGGGCACACTGAAGCTTTCTTT. Translated, it gives CASSSTKGHTEAFF.

The V and J genes are TRBV6-1 and TRBJ1-5, with D tentatively TRBD1 (6 bases). V gave up 6 bases and J gave up 7 bases, with 16 bases separating them. The CDR3 is made up of 14 amino acids. In germline, CDR1 is MNHNS, CDR2 SASEGT. Written as DNA, the CDR3 is TGTGCCAGCAGACGAGGGGGAAATGGGCAGCCCCAGCATTTT. This translates into CASRRGGNGQPQHF.

The chain carries TRBV2 and TRBJ1-1, with TRBD1 matching 10 bases. CDR3 length equals 12 residues. CDR1 is SNHLY, CDR2 FYNNEI, per germline. V shed 6 bases and J 6 bases; nucleotides not matched to a gene: 1. CDR3 DNA: TGTGCCAGCAGGGACAGGGGGTCTGAAGCTTTCTTT. It is translated as CASRDRGSEAFF.